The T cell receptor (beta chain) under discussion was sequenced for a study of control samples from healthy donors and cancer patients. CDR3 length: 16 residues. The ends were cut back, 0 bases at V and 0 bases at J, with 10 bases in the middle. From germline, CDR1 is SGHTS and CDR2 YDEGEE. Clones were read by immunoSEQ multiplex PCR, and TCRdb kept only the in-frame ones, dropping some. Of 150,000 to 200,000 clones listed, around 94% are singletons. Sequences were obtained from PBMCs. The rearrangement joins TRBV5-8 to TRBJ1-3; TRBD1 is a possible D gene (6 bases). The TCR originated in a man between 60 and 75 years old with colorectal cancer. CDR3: CASSLGQEFSGNTIYF. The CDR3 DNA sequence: TGTGCCAGCAGCTTGGGACAGGAGTTCTCTGGAAACACCATATATTTT.